Presented here are 3 T cell receptor beta chains from one specimen sequenced in a study of tumor and adjacent non-tumor tissue in lung cancer. No cell sorting was done before RNA was extracted from the tissue. Three rounds of nested PCR, following a modified ARM-PCR protocol, produced the TCRbeta library. Using its own MiXCR run on the multiplex PCR reads, TCRdb lists one record per CDR3 protein. Of around 71,000 distinct CDR3 sequences in the sample, 55% to 80% were seen once. The sequencing sample was made of lung tumor tissue. The receptors derive from a woman aged 40 to 50 with non-small cell lung cancer.

This clonotype has at least ten counts. The chain is built from TRBV20-1 and TRBJ2-1, with D tentatively TRBD1 or TRBD2 (5 bases each). Trimming took 3 bases from V and 12 from J, leaving 21 bases between them. Germline V lookup: CDR1 DFQATT, CDR2 SNEGSKA (reference sequence). CDR3 length: 14 residues. The CDR3: CSARGDRGPSRQFF. As DNA, the CDR3 is TGCAGTGCTAGGGGCGACCGGGGACCCAGTAGGCAGTTCTTC.

A single count supports this clonotype. Germline and junction disagree at one end, which may indicate a read error. This chain uses TRBV28 with TRBJ1-5; tentative D call: TRBD1 (6 bases). Germline V CDR1 and CDR2: MDHEN, SYDVKM. The length of the CDR3 is 16 residues. The CDR3 bases are TGTGCAAGCAGACATGCCAGGGGATGGGCCAATCAGCCCCAGCATTTT. Protein: CASRHARGWANQPQHF. The full variable domain, in which reference TRBV28 and TRBJ1-5 provide the parts outside the CDR3, is DVKVTQSSRYLVKRTGEKVFLECVQDMDHENMFWYRQDPGLGLRLIYFSYDVKMKEKGDIPEGYSVSREKKERFSLILESASTNQTSMYLCASRHARGWANQPQHFGDGTRLSIL.

About this clonotype itself: One junction end does not reproduce the germline sequence, and a read error may be involved. CDR3 residues: CSLEGRGRMPGELSF. CDR3 DNA: TGCAGCCTTGAAGGCAGGGGGCGTATGCCCGGGGAGCTGTCTTTT. V is TRBV29-1 and J is TRBJ2-2; 8 positions agree with TRBD1. The germline gives CDR1 SQVTM, CDR2 ANQGSEA. The CDR3 runs 15 residues.